This is a list of T cell receptor beta chains from one sample in a study of cytomegalovirus exposure and HLA in healthy donors. Assay: immunoSEQ multiplex PCR; the TCRdb copy retains only in-frame clones and omits some. The data contain roughly 170,000 clones, 80% to 90% of them singletons. The sequenced sample consisted of PBMCs. The receptors derive from a woman aged 18-29 years in good health and CMV-seronegative. CDR3s include the opening cysteine and the closing phenylalanine or tryptophan. Fields, in order: V gene, clone size, D gene, J gene, CDR3 protein, CDR3 DNA. The D gene is left open where the match is weak. Expanded clones are given a class, and other clones once, few, many or no size at all.

v_call: TRBV23-1
clone_size: .
d_call: .
j_call: TRBJ2-7
cdr3_aa: CASSAPPDGGYEQYF
cdr3_nt: TGCGCCAGCAGCGCCCCCCCCGACGGCGGCTACGAGCAGTACTTC

v_call: TRBV6-5
clone_size: .
d_call: .
j_call: TRBJ1-1
cdr3_aa: CASSPGGASDVKAFF
cdr3_nt: TGTGCCAGCAGCCCCGGGGGGGCATCGGATGTGAAAGCTTTCTTT

v_call: TRBV5-1
clone_size: .
d_call: TRBD1
j_call: TRBJ2-6
cdr3_aa: CASSRGQGVLSGANVLTF
cdr3_nt: TGCGCCAGCAGCCGGGGACAGGGGGTACTCTCTGGGGCCAACGTCCTGACTTTC

v_call: TRBV7-8
clone_size: .
d_call: .
j_call: TRBJ1-5
cdr3_aa: CASSLATGGQPQHF
cdr3_nt: TGTGCCAGCAGCTTAGCGACGGGGGGCCAGCCCCAGCATTTT

v_call: TRBV10-3
clone_size: .
d_call: TRBD1
j_call: TRBJ1-1
cdr3_aa: CATLDRGGTEAFF
cdr3_nt: TGTGCCACCCTGGACAGGGGAGGAACTGAAGCTTTCTTT

v_call: TRBV7-9
clone_size: .
d_call: TRBD1
j_call: TRBJ2-2
cdr3_aa: CSSSKSGTGVAGELFF
cdr3_nt: TGTTCCAGCAGCAAATCCGGGACAGGGGTAGCCGGGGAGCTGTTTTTT

v_call: TRBV28
clone_size: .
d_call: TRBD1
j_call: TRBJ1-2
cdr3_aa: CASSAGRGMATF
cdr3_nt: TGTGCCAGCAGTGCTGGCAGGGGGATGGCCACCTTC

v_call: TRBV18
clone_size: .
d_call: .
j_call: TRBJ2-7
cdr3_aa: CASSAGTSYEQYF
cdr3_nt: TGTGCCAGCTCAGCCGGGACTTCCTACGAGCAGTACTTC

v_call: TRBV6-5
clone_size: few
d_call: .
j_call: TRBJ1-2
cdr3_aa: CASSYAAGVAYGYTF
cdr3_nt: TGTGCCAGCAGTTACGCGGCAGGGGTTGCCTATGGCTACACCTTC

v_call: TRBV5-1
clone_size: .
d_call: .
j_call: TRBJ2-7
cdr3_aa: CASSSTGTEYEQYF
cdr3_nt: TGCGCCAGCAGCTCAACCGGGACTGAGTACGAGCAGTACTTC

v_call: TRBV7-9
clone_size: .
d_call: TRBD2
j_call: TRBJ2-1
cdr3_aa: CASSLSGGSYNEQFF
cdr3_nt: TGTGCCAGCAGCCTGAGCGGGGGGTCCTACAATGAGCAGTTCTTC

v_call: TRBV6-5
clone_size: .
d_call: TRBD2
j_call: TRBJ2-7
cdr3_aa: CASRPLAGVSYEQYF
cdr3_nt: TGTGCCAGCAGACCCTTAGCGGGAGTCTCCTACGAGCAGTACTTC

v_call: TRBV18
clone_size: .
d_call: TRBD2
j_call: TRBJ2-5
cdr3_aa: CASSPGLAVQETQYF
cdr3_nt: TGTGCCAGCTCACCAGGACTAGCGGTACAAGAGACCCAGTACTTC

v_call: TRBV7-9
clone_size: .
d_call: .
j_call: TRBJ2-2
cdr3_aa: CASSSRDTDTGELFF
cdr3_nt: TGTGCCAGCAGCTCACGGGACACCGACACCGGGGAGCTGTTTTTT

v_call: TRBV10-3
clone_size: .
d_call: TRBD2
j_call: TRBJ2-7
cdr3_aa: CAISEAEGGEGYEQYF
cdr3_nt: TGTGCCATCAGTGAAGCCGAGGGAGGGGAAGGCTACGAGCAGTACTTC